The present entry profiles one T cell receptor beta chain with its context. Its antigen remains unidentified. This record comes from a study of graft-versus-host responses after intestinal transplantation. Study at large: Isolated intestinal, liver-intestinal, or multivisceral transplants had been given to the recipients. Findings and limits, study-wide: In recipient marrow, GvH clones were found, and some appeared first in ileum or blood. Allograft graft-versus-host to host-versus-graft clonal ratios ran high in patients with graft-donor T cell macrochimerism. HvG clone declines early post-transplant were associated with peak circulating GvH levels.

V lost 6 bases and J lost 6, with 14 bases in between. CDR3 length equals 14 residues. Germline CDR1 and CDR2: LNHDA and SQIVND (reference sequence). Sequencing used immunoSEQ multiplex PCR; TCRdb keeps in-frame clones, though not all of them. The sample has some 46,000 clones, roughly 95% seen once. The receptor was isolated from a human patient who received an intestinal transplant, so some T cells may come from the graft donor. The rearrangement uses TRBV19 and TRBJ2-2; the D gene is possibly TRBD2 (5 bases). The starting material was PBMCs, obtained 335 days after intestinal transplant. For the CDR3, the DNA is TGTGCCAGTAGCGGGGAGTTGTTACCCGGGGAGCTGTTTTTT. Translated: CASSGELLPGELFF.